This entry concerns a single T cell receptor (beta chain). Its target is unknown. The data belong to a study of shared clonotypes between healthy human individuals. General study results and limits: When compared with the clonotypes that were shared by all four sorted-subset donors, the non-shared clonotypes turned out to have lower generation probabilities.

The protocol was immunoSEQ multiplex PCR, while the TCRdb copy is restricted to in-frame clones and leaves out a portion. The sample yields hundreds of thousands of clones, 74% seen once. The CDR3 consists of 13 residues. Germline loops: CDR1 MDHEN, CDR2 SYDVKM. Trimming removed 7 bases from V and 3 bases from J, with 13 bases in between. The rearrangement joins TRBV28 to TRBJ2-7; no clear D. The source of this sequence is a woman in her 30s in good health. The material sequenced was memory CD4+ T cells sorted from blood. The sample's subset: CD45RA-negative fraction. CDR3 loop: CASMLYSNYEQYF. CDR3 nucleotides: TGTGCCAGCATGTTATACTCCAACTACGAGCAGTACTTC. The whole variable domain, remainder taken from reference TRBV28 and TRBJ2-7, is DVKVTQSSRYLVKRTGEKVFLECVQDMDHENMFWYRQDPGLGLRLIYFSYDVKMKEKGDIPEGYSVSREKKERFSLILESASTNQTSMYLCASMLYSNYEQYFGPGTRLTVT.